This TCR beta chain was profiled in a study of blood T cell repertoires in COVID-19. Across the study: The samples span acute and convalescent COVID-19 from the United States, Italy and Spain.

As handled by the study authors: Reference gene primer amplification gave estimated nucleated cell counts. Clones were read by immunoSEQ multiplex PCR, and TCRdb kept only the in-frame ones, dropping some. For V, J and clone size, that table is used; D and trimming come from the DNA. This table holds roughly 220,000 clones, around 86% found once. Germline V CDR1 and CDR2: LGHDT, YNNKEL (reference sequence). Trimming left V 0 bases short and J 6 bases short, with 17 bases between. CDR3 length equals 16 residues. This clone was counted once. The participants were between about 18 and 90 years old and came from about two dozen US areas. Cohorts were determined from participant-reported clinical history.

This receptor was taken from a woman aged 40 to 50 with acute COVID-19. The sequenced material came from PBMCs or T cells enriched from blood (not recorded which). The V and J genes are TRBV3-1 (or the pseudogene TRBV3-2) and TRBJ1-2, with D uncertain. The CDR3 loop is CASSQETGEAIDGYTF. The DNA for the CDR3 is TGTGCCAGCAGCCAAGAGACCGGGGAGGCGATCGATGGCTACACCTTC.